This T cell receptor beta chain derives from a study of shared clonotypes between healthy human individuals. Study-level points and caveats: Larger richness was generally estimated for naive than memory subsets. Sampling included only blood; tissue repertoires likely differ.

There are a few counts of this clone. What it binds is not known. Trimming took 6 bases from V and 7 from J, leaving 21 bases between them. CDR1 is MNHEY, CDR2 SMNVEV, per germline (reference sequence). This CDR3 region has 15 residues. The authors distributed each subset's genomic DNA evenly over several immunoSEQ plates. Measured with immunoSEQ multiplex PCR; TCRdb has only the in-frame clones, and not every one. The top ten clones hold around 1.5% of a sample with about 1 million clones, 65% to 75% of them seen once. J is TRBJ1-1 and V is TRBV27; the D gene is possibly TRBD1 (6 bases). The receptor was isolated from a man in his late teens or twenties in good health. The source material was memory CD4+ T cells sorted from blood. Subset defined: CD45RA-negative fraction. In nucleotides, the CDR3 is TGTGCCAGCAGAAATAGAGGGGGGACGGACGGTGAAGCTTTCTTT. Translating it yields CASRNRGGTDGEAFF.